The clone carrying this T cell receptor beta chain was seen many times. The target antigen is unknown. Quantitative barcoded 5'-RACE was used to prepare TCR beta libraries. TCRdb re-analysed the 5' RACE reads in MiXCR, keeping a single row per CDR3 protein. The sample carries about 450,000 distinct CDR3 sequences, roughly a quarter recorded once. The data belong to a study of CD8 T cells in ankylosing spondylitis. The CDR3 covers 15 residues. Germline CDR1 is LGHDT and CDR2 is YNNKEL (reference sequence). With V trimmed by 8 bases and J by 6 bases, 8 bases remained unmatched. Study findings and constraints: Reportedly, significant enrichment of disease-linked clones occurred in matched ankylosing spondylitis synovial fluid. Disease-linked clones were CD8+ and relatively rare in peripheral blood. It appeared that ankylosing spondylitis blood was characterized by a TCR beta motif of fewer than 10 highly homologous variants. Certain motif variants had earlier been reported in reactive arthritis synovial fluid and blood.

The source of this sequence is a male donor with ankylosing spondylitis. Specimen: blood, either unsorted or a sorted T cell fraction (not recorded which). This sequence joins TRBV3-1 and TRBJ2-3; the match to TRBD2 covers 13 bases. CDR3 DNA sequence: TGTGCCAGCGGCCCGACTAGCGGGGGGCGGGATACGCAGTATTTT. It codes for CASGPTSGGRDTQYF.